Listed below are T cell receptor beta chains from one sample, sequenced in a study of T cell responses to AZD1222 COVID-19 vaccine. Libraries were prepared by immunoSEQ multiplex PCR; TCRdb keeps only in-frame clonotypes and omits some of them. The table has 150,000 to 200,000 clones, approximately 90% seen once. Sequenced here: peripheral blood, sampled on day 0 of AZD1222 vaccination. Every receptor here comes from an adult in good health. CDR3s include the opening cysteine and the closing phenylalanine or tryptophan. The D gene is left open where the match is weak. Rows may omit the clone size; those that give it use once, few, many or a size class.

V gene,D gene,J gene,clone size,CDR3 length,CDR3 DNA,CDR3 protein
TRBV5-1,NA,TRBJ2-2,NA,14,TGCGCCAGCAGGCCCATAGCGAACACCGGGGAGCTGTTTTTT,CASRPIANTGELFF
TRBV5-6,NA,TRBJ2-2,NA,15,TGTGCCAGCAGCTTGGTGGGTCCGGACACCGGGGAGCTGTTTTTT,CASSLVGPDTGELFF
TRBV4-3,NA,TRBJ1-2,NA,14,TGCGCCAGCAGCCAAGATCGAGGGAACTATGGCTACACCTTC,CASSQDRGNYGYTF
TRBV4-2,NA,TRBJ1-2,NA,11,TGTGCCAGCAGCCAAGAATATGGCTACACCTTC,CASSQEYGYTF
TRBV27,TRBD1,TRBJ1-2,NA,16,TGTGCCAGCAGAGGTATTAGGGGGCTAGCTAACTATGGCTACACCTTC,CASRGIRGLANYGYTF
TRBV7-2,NA,TRBJ1-5,NA,17,TGTGCCAGCAGCTTAGTAATTAGTACAGGTATCAATCAGCCCCAGCATTTT,CASSLVISTGINQPQHF
TRBV27,NA,TRBJ2-7,NA,13,TGTGCCAGCAGTATACGGATAGGGCTCGAGCAGTACTTC,CASSIRIGLEQYF
TRBV24-1,NA,TRBJ1-5,once,13,TGTGCCACCAGTGGATTTAGCAATCAGCCCCAGCATTTT,CATSGFSNQPQHF
TRBV19,NA,TRBJ1-2,NA,15,TGTGCCAGTAGTACCCGGTGGGGGCCCTCGGATGGCTACACCTTC,CASSTRWGPSDGYTF
TRBV7-2,TRBD2,TRBJ2-1,NA,16,TGTGCCAGCAGCTTAGTACTAGCGGGAGGGCCTCGTGAGCAGTTCTTC,CASSLVLAGGPREQFF